This T cell receptor beta chain was recovered during a study of T cell responses to AZD1222 COVID-19 vaccine. Libraries were prepared by immunoSEQ multiplex PCR; TCRdb keeps only in-frame clonotypes and omits some of them. The data show around 160,000 clones, with 85% to 95% seen just once and roughly 2% held by the top ten. As for this clone: What it binds is not known.

The CDR3 consists of 15 residues. Germline V gene sequence: CDR1 SEHNR, CDR2 FQNEAQ (reference sequence). The trim removed 2 bases at V and 4 bases at J, leaving 2 bases unmatched. Study-level findings and limits: Recipients of AZD1222 seropositive at baseline numbered only 6 or 7. It was only after the peak T cell response that any repertoires were sampled.

The sequenced sample was peripheral blood, obtained on day 0 of AZD1222 vaccination. The TCR comes from an adult in good health. The chain has TRBV7-9 and TRBJ2-7; 13 bases line up with TRBD2. CDR3 amino acids: CASSLWTSGSYEQYF. The CDR3 region has the DNA TGTGCCAGCAGCTTATGGACTAGCGGGAGTTACGAGCAGTACTTC.